Below, one TCR beta chain is given with its context. This record comes from a study of shared clonotypes between healthy human individuals. Every immunoSEQ plate was one replicate of a subset's evenly spread DNA. Data came from immunoSEQ multiplex PCR; TCRdb stores just in-frame clones and leaves some out. The table includes a few hundred thousand clones, about 65% detected once. The V and J ends lost 4 bases and 4 bases, in that order; junction bases with no gene match: 8. This CDR3 is 15 amino acids long. The germline gives CDR1 SGHRS, CDR2 YFSETQ. This sequence originates from a man aged 30 to 39 in good health. Sequencing was done on a sample of memory CD4+ T cells sorted from blood. Documented subset: CD45RA-negative fraction. V usage is TRBV5-1 and J usage is TRBJ2-3, with 8 bases lining up with TRBD1. The DNA for the CDR3 is TGCGCCAGCAGCATAGGACAGGGTAATGCAGATACGCAGTATTTT. This sequence encodes CASSIGQGNADTQYF.